This TCR beta chain derives from a study of post-analysis software for immune sequencing data. Study-wide results and limits: There were about five TRBV segments more frequent in patients than controls, and TRBV5-6, TRBV5-1 and TRBV20-1 were among them.

CDR3 size: 11 residues. The V end was cut by 6 bases, the J end by 2 bases, with 4 bases between. Germline CDR1 and CDR2: MNHNY and SVGAGI (reference sequence). The sample holds many counts of this clonotype. Its antigen is still unknown. Unique molecular identifiers featured in each of the TCR beta cDNA libraries. TCRdb re-derived calls from the PCR reads in MiXCR, one entry per CDR3 protein. This table holds hundreds of thousands of distinct CDR3 sequences, about 32% found once. The material sequenced was blood. This chain uses TRBV6-6 with TRBJ2-5; D is uncertain. The TCR originated in a girl aged 10 to 17 with multiple sclerosis. The CDR3 DNA sequence: TGTGCCAGCAGGTTACAAGAGACCCAGTACTTC. It specifies CASRLQETQYF.